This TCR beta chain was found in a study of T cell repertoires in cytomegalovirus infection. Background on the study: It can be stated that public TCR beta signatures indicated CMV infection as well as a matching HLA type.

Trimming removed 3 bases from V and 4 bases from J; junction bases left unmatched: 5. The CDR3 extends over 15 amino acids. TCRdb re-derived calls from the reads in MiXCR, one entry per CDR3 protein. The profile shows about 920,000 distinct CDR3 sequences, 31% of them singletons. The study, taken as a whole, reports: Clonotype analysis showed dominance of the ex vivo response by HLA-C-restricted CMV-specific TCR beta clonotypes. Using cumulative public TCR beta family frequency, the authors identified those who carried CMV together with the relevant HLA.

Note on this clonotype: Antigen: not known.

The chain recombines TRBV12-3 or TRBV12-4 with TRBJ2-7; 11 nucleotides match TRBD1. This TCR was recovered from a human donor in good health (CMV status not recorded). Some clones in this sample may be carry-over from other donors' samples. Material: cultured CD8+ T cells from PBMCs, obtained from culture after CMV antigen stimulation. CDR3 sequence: CASSFGQGAMYEQYF. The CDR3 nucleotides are TGTGCCAGCAGTTTCGGACAGGGGGCGATGTACGAGCAGTACTTC.